The 20 T cell receptor beta chains below all came from one sample that was sequenced in a study of blood T cell repertoires in COVID-19. Produced via immunoSEQ multiplex PCR; TCRdb's table is partial and in-frame only. The sample has about 83,000 clones; roughly 84% are singletons. The specimen was peripheral blood. These receptors were obtained from a woman aged 80 or over in a cohort sampled during active or convalescent COVID-19.

The chain employs TRBV5-3 and TRBJ2-7; 8 bases match TRBD2. TRBV5-3 belongs to the ORF category, with a function that is uncertain. This CDR3 is built from 14 residues. Unmatched junction bases numbered 6, after V lost 6 bases and J lost 1 base. The CDR3 loop reads CARTTPSGSYEQYV. As DNA, the CDR3 is TGTGCCAGAACTACTCCTAGCGGGTCCTACGAGCAGTACGTC.

The chain links TRBV5-1 to TRBJ2-2; D perhaps matches TRBD2 (5 bases). The germline CDR1 and CDR2 sequences are SGHRS and YFSETQ. The ends were cut back, 1 base at V and 1 base at J, with 8 bases in the middle. The CDR3 length is 15 residues. The DNA for the CDR3 is TGCGCCAGCAGCTTGCCCCGGGGGAACACCGGGGAGCTGTTTTTT. As protein: CASSLPRGNTGELFF.

V usage is TRBV30 and J usage is TRBJ1-5; D is perhaps TRBD1 (5 bases). This CDR3 is built from 13 residues. Germline assignment: CDR1 GTSNPN and CDR2 SVGIG (reference sequence). The V end was cut by 3 bases, the J end by 7 bases, with 13 bases between. Written as DNA, the CDR3 is TGTGCCTGGAGCGGGCAGGGCTACCAGCCCCAGCATTTT. Protein: CAWSGQGYQPQHF. The full variable domain, completed using reference TRBV30 and TRBJ1-5, is SQTIHQWPATLVQPVGSPLSLECTVEGTSNPNLYWYRQAAGRGLQLLFYSVGIGQISSEVPQNLSASRPQDRQFILSSKKLLLSDSGFYLCAWSGQGYQPQHFGDGTRLSIL.

This clone was seen a few times. The V call is TRBV6-5, the J call TRBJ2-2; TRBD1 aligns across 8 bases. CDR1 MNHEY and CDR2 SVGAGI come from the germline V gene. The ends lost 2 bases at V and 1 base at J; junction bases unmatched: 3. The CDR3 totals 16 residues. The CDR3 bases are TGTGCCAGCAGTTACGATGGGACAGGGAACACCGGGGAGCTGTTTTTT. It encodes CASSYDGTGNTGELFF.

CDR3 sequence reads: CASSPGSSGVQETQYF. The DNA of the CDR3 is TGTGCCAGCTCCCCGGGTTCCAGCGGAGTCCAAGAGACCCAGTACTTC. The chain carries TRBV18 and TRBJ2-5, with a weak D call TRBD2 (5 bases). The CDR3 totals 16 residues. The germline gives CDR1 KGHSH, CDR2 LQKENI. V gave up 6 bases and J gave up 1 base, with 18 bases separating them.

This clone was picked up one time. The V gene is TRBV6-5, the J gene TRBJ1-5; D gene unclear. This CDR3 has 15 residues. Trimming removed 6 bases at V and 0 bases at J, with 12 bases between. Looked up from germline, CDR1 is MNHEY and CDR2 is SVGAGI. The CDR3 DNA sequence: TGTGCCAGCAGCCTACTCCCATATAGCAATCAGCCCCAGCATTTT. As protein: CASSLLPYSNQPQHF.

The V and J genes are TRBV7-2 and TRBJ2-3, with 7 bases fitting TRBD2. The CDR3 covers 16 residues. V lost 2 bases and J lost 2; bases outside the gene matches: 7. Germline V CDR1 and CDR2: SGHTA, FQGNSA. The CDR3 DNA sequence: TGTGCCAGCAGCTTAAGGAGGGCGGGAGCCACAGATACGCAGTATTTT. Translated, it gives CASSLRRAGATDTQYF.

The chain is built from TRBV5-1 and TRBJ2-5; D is uncertain. V lost 6 bases and J 5 bases, leaving 17 bases between the germline ends. Germline CDR1 and CDR2: SGHRS and YFSETQ. The CDR3 covers 14 residues. The CDR3 coding sequence is TGCGCCAGCACTCTGGTGGGCTTTGGGGAGACCCAGTACTTC. Protein: CASTLVGFGETQYF.

The chain has TRBV5-1 and TRBJ2-5, with 8 bases that match TRBD1. The CDR3 sequence is 17 residues long. The germline V gene has CDR1 SGHRS and CDR2 YFSETQ. Trimming cost V 4 bases and J 5 bases; bases outside gene matches: 16. The CDR3 protein is CASSTPRGQGAGETQYF. The CDR3 DNA sequence: TGCGCCAGCAGCACCCCCCGGGGGCAGGGGGCAGGGGAGACCCAGTACTTC. The variable domain in full, with the rest retrieved from reference TRBV5-1 and TRBJ2-5, is KAGVTQTPRYLIKTRGQQVTLSCSPISGHRSVSWYQQTPGQGLQFLFEYFSETQRNKGNFPGRFSGRQFSNSRSEMNVSTLELGDSALYLCASSTPRGQGAGETQYFGPGTRLLVL.

This chain links TRBV19 with TRBJ1-1; D might be TRBD1 (6 bases). The germline CDR1 and CDR2 sequences are LNHDA and SQIVND (reference sequence). V was trimmed by 8 bases and J by 1 base, leaving 17 bases between them. CDR3 length equals 15 residues. CDR3 sequence: CASLDRGHANTEAFF. The CDR3 DNA reads as TGTGCCAGTTTGGACCGGGGACATGCGAACACTGAAGCTTTCTTT.

V and J are TRBV10-3 and TRBJ2-5; 7 bases are shared with TRBD1. With V trimmed by 8 bases and J by 4 bases, 7 bases remained unmatched. The CDR3 totals 13 residues. Germline CDR1 and CDR2: ENHRY and SYGVKD. This chain's CDR3 is CAISKAGGETQYF. The DNA of the CDR3 is TGTGCCATCTCCAAGGCAGGGGGAGAGACCCAGTACTTC.

The rearrangement uses TRBV21-1 and TRBJ2-7; whether TRBD2, the table's D call, matches the DNA was not checked. TRBV21-1 is reported as a pseudogene. The CDR3 totals 11 residues. Here the CDR3 DNA reads TGTGCCAGCAGCAGGGGGGGCGAGCAGTACGTC. Protein sequence: CASSRGGEQYV.

The chain joins TRBV10-2 to TRBJ2-2, with TRBD2 matching over 12 bases. V dropped 6 bases and J dropped 0; count of bases not matched to a gene: 5. The CDR3 runs 17 residues. Germline V gene lookup returns CDR1 WSHSY and CDR2 SAAADI. CDR3 in DNA: TGCGCCAGCAGAGTAACTAGCGGGAGGTCGAACACCGGGGAGCTGTTTTTT. Translating gives CASRVTSGRSNTGELFF.

V and J are TRBV7-9 and TRBJ2-1, with 12 nucleotides matching TRBD2. V lost 5 bases to trimming and J lost 4 bases; unmatched junction nucleotides: 9. CDR1 SEHNR and CDR2 FQNEAQ come from the germline V gene (reference sequence). This CDR3 has 17 residues. For the CDR3, the DNA is TGTGCCAGCAGCCCCAGGATGACTAGCGGGAGATACAATGAGCAGTTCTTC. This codes for CASSPRMTSGRYNEQFF.

J is TRBJ2-7 and V is TRBV5-4; TRBD1 agrees at 11 bases. Germline V gene sequence: CDR1 SGHNT, CDR2 YYREEE (reference sequence). This CDR3 has 15 amino acids. J was trimmed by 3 bases and V by 4 bases; bases with no gene match: 6. Here the CDR3 reads CASSLPGQGGYEQYF. Written as DNA, the CDR3 is TGTGCCAGCAGCCTACCGGGACAGGGGGGCTACGAGCAGTACTTC.

This chain joins TRBV6-6 and TRBJ2-2, with D hard to call. This CDR3 contains 14 residues. Per germline, CDR1 MNHNY and CDR2 SVGAGI (reference sequence). Trimming stripped 2 bases from V and 3 bases from J, with 7 bases between. This chain's CDR3 is CASSYDTYTGELFF. CDR3 nucleotides: TGTGCCAGCAGTTACGACACATACACCGGGGAGCTGTTTTTT.

This chain links TRBV5-1 with TRBJ1-2; 11 bases fit TRBD1. The germline V gene encodes CDR1 SGHRS and CDR2 YFSETQ. This CDR3 contains 16 residues. The V segment lost 4 bases and the J segment 4 bases; nucleotides outside the gene matches: 9. CDR3 sequence (DNA): TGCGCCAGCAGCCTACTCTGGACAGGGGGCGGCTATGGCTACACCTTC. It translates to CASSLLWTGGGYGYTF.

This chain uses TRBV11-2 with TRBJ1-2; no definite D call. The CDR3 runs 12 residues. V was clipped by 0 bases and J by 8 bases, with 7 bases between them. In germline, CDR1 is SGHAT, CDR2 FQNNGV. The CDR3 sequence is CASSLDHWGYTF. CDR3 nucleotides: TGTGCCAGCAGCTTAGATCACTGGGGCTACACCTTC.

The J gene is TRBJ2-7, the V gene TRBV3-1 (or the pseudogene TRBV3-2); 7 bases map to TRBD2. V was clipped by 3 bases and J by 6 bases; unmatched bases: 11. CDR1 LGHDT and CDR2 YNNKEL come from the germline V gene (reference sequence). The CDR3 has 15 amino acids. The CDR3 here is CASSHAIPGEGEQYF. DNA for the CDR3: TGTGCCAGCAGCCACGCAATACCTGGGGAGGGCGAGCAGTACTTC.

The table lists this clone with a few counts. The rearrangement uses TRBV18 and TRBJ1-1, with D possibly matching TRBD1 (6 bases). V was shortened by 2 bases and J by 3 bases, with 10 bases between the two germline ends. Germline lookup yields CDR1 KGHSH and CDR2 LQKENI. The CDR3 is 14 residues long. Written as DNA, the CDR3 is TGTGCCAGCTCACCAACAGGGTCGGACACTGAAGCTTTCTTT. Amino acid sequence: CASSPTGSDTEAFF.